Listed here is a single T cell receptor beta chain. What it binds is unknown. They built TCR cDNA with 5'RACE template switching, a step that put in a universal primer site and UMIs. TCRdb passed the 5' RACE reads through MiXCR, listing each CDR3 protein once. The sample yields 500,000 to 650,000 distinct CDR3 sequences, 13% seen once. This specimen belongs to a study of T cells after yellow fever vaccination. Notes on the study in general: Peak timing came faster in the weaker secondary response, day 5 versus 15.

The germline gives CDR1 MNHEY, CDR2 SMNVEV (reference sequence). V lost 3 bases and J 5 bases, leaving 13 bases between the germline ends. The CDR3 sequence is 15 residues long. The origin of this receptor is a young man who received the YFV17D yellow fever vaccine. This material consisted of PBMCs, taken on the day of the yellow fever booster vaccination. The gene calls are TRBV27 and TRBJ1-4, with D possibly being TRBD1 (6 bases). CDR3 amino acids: CASSFGRGRNEKLFF. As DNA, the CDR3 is TGTGCCAGCAGTTTTGGCAGGGGTCGAAATGAAAAACTGTTTTTT.